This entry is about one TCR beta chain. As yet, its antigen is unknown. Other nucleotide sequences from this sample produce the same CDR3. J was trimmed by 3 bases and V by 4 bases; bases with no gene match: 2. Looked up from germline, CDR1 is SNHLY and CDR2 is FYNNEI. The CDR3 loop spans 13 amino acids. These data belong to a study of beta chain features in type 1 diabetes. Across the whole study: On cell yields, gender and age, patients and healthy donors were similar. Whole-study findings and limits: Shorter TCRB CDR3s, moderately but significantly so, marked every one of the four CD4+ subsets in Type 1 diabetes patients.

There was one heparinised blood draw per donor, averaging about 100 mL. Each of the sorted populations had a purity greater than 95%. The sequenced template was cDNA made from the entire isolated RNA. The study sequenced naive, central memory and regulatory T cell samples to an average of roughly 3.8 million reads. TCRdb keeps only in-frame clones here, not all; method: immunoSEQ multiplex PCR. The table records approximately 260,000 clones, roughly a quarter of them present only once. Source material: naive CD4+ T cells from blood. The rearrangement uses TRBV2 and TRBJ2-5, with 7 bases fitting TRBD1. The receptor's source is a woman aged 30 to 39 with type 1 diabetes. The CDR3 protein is CASSGQGEETQYF. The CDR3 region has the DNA TGTGCCAGCAGTGGACAGGGCGAAGAGACCCAGTACTTC.